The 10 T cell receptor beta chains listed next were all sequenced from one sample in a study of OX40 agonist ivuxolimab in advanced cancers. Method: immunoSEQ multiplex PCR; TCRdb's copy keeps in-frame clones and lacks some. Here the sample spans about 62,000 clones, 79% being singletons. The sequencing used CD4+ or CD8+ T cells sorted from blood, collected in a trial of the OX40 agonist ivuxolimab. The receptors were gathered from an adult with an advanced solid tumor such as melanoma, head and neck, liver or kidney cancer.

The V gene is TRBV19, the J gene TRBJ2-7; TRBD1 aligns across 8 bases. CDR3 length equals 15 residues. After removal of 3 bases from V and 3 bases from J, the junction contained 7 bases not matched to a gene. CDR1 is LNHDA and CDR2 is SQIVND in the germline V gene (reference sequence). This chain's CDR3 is CASSILPGQVYEQYF. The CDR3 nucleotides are TGTGCCAGTAGTATTCTCCCGGGACAGGTCTACGAGCAGTACTTC.

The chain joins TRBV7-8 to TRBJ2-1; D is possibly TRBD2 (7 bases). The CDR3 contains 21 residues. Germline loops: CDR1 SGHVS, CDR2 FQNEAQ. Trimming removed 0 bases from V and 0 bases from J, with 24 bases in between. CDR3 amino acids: CASSLARYTRRGPSSYNEQFF. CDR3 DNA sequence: TGTGCCAGCAGCTTAGCGCGGTATACTAGGCGGGGGCCAAGCTCCTACAATGAGCAGTTCTTC.

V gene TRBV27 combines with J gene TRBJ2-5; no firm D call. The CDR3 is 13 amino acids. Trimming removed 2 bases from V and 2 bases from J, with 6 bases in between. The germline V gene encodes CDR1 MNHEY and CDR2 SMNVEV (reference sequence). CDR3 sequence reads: CASSLSRQETQYF. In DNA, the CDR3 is TGTGCCAGCAGTTTAAGTCGGCAAGAGACCCAGTACTTC.

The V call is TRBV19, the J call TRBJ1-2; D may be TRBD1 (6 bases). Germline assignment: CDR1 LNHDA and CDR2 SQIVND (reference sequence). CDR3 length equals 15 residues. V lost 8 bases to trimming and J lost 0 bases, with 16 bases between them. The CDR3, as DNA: TGTGCCAGTCGCCCCCGGGACAACTCTAACTATGGCTACACCTTC. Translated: CASRPRDNSNYGYTF.

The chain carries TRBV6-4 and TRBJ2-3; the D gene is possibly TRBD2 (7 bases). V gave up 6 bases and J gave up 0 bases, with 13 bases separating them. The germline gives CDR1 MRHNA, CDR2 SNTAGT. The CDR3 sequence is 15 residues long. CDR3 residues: CASRRGGASTDTQYF. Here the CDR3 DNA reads TGTGCCAGCAGGAGAGGGGGGGCTAGCACAGATACGCAGTATTTT.

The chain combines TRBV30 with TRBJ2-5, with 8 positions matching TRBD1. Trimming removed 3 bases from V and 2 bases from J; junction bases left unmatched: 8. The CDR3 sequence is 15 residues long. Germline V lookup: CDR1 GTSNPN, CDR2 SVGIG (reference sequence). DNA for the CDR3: TGTGCCTGGAGCGGTGGCAGGGGGCGTCAAGAGACCCAGTACTTC. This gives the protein CAWSGGRGRQETQYF. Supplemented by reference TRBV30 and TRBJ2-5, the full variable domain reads SQTIHQWPATLVQPVGSPLSLECTVEGTSNPNLYWYRQAAGRGLQLLFYSVGIGQISSEVPQNLSASRPQDRQFILSSKKLLLSDSGFYLCAWSGGRGRQETQYFGPGTRLLVL.

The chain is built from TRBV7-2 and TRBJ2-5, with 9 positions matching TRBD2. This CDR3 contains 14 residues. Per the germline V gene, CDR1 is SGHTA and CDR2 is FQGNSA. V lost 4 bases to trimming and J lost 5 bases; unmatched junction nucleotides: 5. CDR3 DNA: TGTGCCAGCAGCTCTTCGACTAGCGGTGAGACCCAGTACTTC. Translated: CASSSSTSGETQYF.

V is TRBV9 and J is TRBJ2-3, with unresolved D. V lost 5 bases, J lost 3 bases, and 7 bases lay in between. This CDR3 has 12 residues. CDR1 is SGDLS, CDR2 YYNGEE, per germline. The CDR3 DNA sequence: TGTGCCAGCAGGGGCGAAACAGATACGCAGTATTTT. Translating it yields CASRGETDTQYF.

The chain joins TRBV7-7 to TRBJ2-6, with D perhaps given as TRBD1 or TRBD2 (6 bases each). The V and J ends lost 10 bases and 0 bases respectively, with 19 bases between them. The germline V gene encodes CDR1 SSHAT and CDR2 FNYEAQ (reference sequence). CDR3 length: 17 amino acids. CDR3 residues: CATGGQLMSSGANVLTF. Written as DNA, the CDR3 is TGTGCCACCGGGGGACAATTGATGAGCTCTGGGGCCAACGTCCTGACTTTC.

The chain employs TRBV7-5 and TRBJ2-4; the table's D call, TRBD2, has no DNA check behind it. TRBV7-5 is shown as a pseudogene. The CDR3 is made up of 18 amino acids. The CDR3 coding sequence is TGTGTCAGAAGCTTGGGGACTAGCGGGAGAGTAGCCAAAAACATTCAGTACTTC. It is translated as CVRSLGTSGRVAKNIQYF.